The sequence of this TCR beta chain was determined in a study of blood T cells in healthy people across ages (dated by TCRdb to about 2015). About the investigation overall: In model experiments, roughly one uniquely barcoded TCR beta cDNA molecule per two T cells was captured by template switching. To avoid experimental bias, donors of different ages were randomly spread across the sequencing lanes. The donors were split into four age groups: young (average 16 years), middle-aged (roughly 39), aged (more than 55) and long-lived (approximately 89). Using deep sequencing normalized with unique cDNA molecular identifiers, the study measured how TCR beta repertoire diversity changes with age. The study analyzed two additional independent replicas of 1 million unique cDNA reads from the same blood draw for two donors, one aged 18 to 29 and one aged 80 or older. The study at large found these results: Because profiling used bulk unsorted PBMCs, naive and antigen-experienced compartments could not be compared conclusively. The percentage of naive T cells measured by flow cytometry correlated strongly with observed TCR beta diversity. Donor CMV infection status was unknown, potentially confounding age-related changes in expanded clonotypes. Observed TCR beta diversity per million T cells fell roughly linearly with age, and a significant reduction was already apparent by age roughly 41. Compared with the aged group, more naive CD4+ T cells, fewer expanded clones and increased TCR diversity were shown by the long-lived group, suggesting age selection. Estimates of total diversity based on one million sequenced T cells were regarded as lower bounds and as underestimates.

Worth noting for this clonotype: Its recognized antigen is unknown. Nothing much larger sits one base from this clone, and base qualities are not available.

Systemically healthy Caucasian individuals from Russia, 35 to 40 in total and aged about 6 to 100 years, were included as donors. Each donor gave 8.5 to 10 milliliters of peripheral blood, collected into EDTA-treated Vacutainer tubes. Ficoll-Paque density-gradient centrifugation was used to isolate PBMCs, with at least 6.5 million per sample. Total RNA, at least 6 micrograms per sample, was extracted from PBMCs with Trizol reagent. For every donor, flow cytometry on a PBMC aliquot measured the percentage of naive CD45RAhigh/CD27high T cells. The library was obtained by 5' RACE. Data came from an Illumina HiSeq 2500. A second PCR of 7 to 11 cycles was performed with a sample-barcoded 5' primer and a J-beta primer mix. A unique molecular identifier was introduced onto each TCR beta cDNA molecule by a template-switch 5' adaptor carrying 12 random nucleotides. Each sample yielded at least 2.5 million CDR3-containing paired-end reads. The Mint cDNA synthesis kit, primed by a TRBC-specific oligonucleotide, was used to synthesize first-strand cDNA from all RNA. Following uracil-DNA glycosylase treatment, a first 18-cycle PCR with universal primers M1SS and BC2_uni_R was performed on all cDNA. On the study's bioinformatics: For normalization, 1 million high-quality reads were randomly selected from each sample, with every read carrying a distinct molecular identifier. Instead of being binned into consensus sequences, reads with shared molecular identifiers were discarded. MiTCR, with a Q25 quality threshold and the strictest error-elimination algorithm, was used for CDR3 identification, clonotype clustering and error correction. Lower-bound total TCR beta diversity was estimated with a nonparametric unseen species model using Euler transformation. TCRdb reran the public reads through fastp at Q25 and MiXCR, keeping productive beta chains. Here each entry gathers all rows of one CDR3 protein and keeps the most common genes and DNA. TCRdb's processing, not the authors', yielded these V and J calls. The sample table holds about 970,000 distinct CDR3 sequences, of which 51% were seen once. The top ten constitute around 21% of the sample.

Trimmed from V: 3 bases; trimmed from J: 6 bases; junction bases lacking a gene match: 7. The CDR3 covers 15 residues, taking in both the cysteine and the phenylalanine. Of the read, only the CDR3 DNA is kept; its 45 bases are in frame from base 1. According to the germline V gene, CDR1 reads ENHRY and CDR2 reads SYGVKD. Recombination connected TRBV10-3 to TRBJ2-7; 11 central nucleotides agree with TRBD2. The sequenced sample was blood. The receptor comes from a woman aged 60-75 years in good health. The bases read TGTGCCATCAGTGATGTAGTAGCGGGAGGGCTCGAGCAGTACTTC. Its coded protein is CAISDVVAGGLEQYF.